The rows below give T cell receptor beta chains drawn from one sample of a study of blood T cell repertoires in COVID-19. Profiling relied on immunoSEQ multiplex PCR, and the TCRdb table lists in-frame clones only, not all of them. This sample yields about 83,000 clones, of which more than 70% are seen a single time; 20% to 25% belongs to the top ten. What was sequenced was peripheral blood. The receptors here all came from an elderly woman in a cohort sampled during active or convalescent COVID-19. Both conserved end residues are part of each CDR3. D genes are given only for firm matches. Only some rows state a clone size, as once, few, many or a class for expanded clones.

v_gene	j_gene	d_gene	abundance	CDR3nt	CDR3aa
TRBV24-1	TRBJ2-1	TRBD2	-	TGTGCCACCAGTGACAGCTTGGGGGGGAGCATCTCCTACAATGAGCAGTTCTTC	CATSDSLGGSISYNEQFF
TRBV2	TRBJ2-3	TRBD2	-	TGTGCCAGCAGTGAGTGGGAGGGGAGGACAGATACGCAGTATTTT	CASSEWEGRTDTQYF
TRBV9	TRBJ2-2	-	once	TGTGCCAGCAGCGCCGTGAGGGGGGAGCTGTTTTTT	CASSAVRGELFF
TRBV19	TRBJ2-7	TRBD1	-	TGTGCCAGTAGTATGGGACAGGGGGCCGAGCAGTACTTC	CASSMGQGAEQYF
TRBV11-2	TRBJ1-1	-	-	TGTGCCAGCAGCTGGACAGCGAACACTGAAGCTTTCTTT	CASSWTANTEAFF
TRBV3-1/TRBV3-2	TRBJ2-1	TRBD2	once	TGTGCCAGCAGCCCATTACTAGCGGGAGTAGGTAATGAGCAGTTCTTC	CASSPLLAGVGNEQFF
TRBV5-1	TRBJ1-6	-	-	TGCGCCAGCAGCTTGGCCAGTTACAATAATTCACCCCTCCACTTT	CASSLASYNNSPLHF
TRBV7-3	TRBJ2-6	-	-	TGTGCCAGCAGCCCAACAGTAGGAGGGGCCAACGTCCTGACTTTC	CASSPTVGGANVLTF
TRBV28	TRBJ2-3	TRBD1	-	TGTGCCAGCATTCCCGTCGGGCAGGGGGCGCGAGATACGCAGTATTTT	CASIPVGQGARDTQYF
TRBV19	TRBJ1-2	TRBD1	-	TGTGCCAGTAGTACCCGGACAGGGCATGGCTACACCTTC	CASSTRTGHGYTF
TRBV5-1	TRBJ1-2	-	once	TGCGCCAGCAGGGCCGTCTCTAACTATGGCTACACCTTC	CASRAVSNYGYTF
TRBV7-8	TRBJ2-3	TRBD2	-	TGTGCCAGCAGCTCGTCGGCGGGAGGGCCTAGAGATACGCAGTATTTT	CASSSSAGGPRDTQYF
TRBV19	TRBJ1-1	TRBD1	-	TGTGCCAGTAGTATTGACAGGGGTAGAGAAGCTTTCTTT	CASSIDRGREAFF
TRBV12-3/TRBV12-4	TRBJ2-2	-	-	TGTGCCAGCAGTCCTATCCGTACCGGGGAGCTGTTTTTT	CASSPIRTGELFF
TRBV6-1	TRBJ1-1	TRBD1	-	TGTGCCAGCAGTGATGAGGGGGCTCCTAACACTGAAGCTTTCTTT	CASSDEGAPNTEAFF
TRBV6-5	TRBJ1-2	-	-	TGTGCCAGCAGTTTTCGCGACACCTATGGCTACACCTTC	CASSFRDTYGYTF
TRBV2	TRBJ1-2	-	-	TGTGCCAGCAGACCGACCCTCGGGGATGGCTACACCTTC	CASRPTLGDGYTF
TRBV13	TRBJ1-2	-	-	TGTGCCAGCAGCGGACGGGACACGGACTATGGCTACACCTTC	CASSGRDTDYGYTF
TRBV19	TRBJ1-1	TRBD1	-	TGTGCCAGTAGTCACACAGGGGGCCACACTGAAGCTTTCTTT	CASSHTGGHTEAFF
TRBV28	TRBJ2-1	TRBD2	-	TGTGCCAGCAGTTCCGGGACTAGATACAATGAGCAGTTCTTC	CASSSGTRYNEQFF
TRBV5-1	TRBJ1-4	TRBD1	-	TGCGCCAGCAGCGGACAGGGGGCGACTGAAAAACTGTTTTTT	CASSGQGATEKLFF
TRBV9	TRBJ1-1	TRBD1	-	TGTGCCAGCAGCGCCTCACAGGGGGCTCTAACTGAAGCTTTCTTT	CASSASQGALTEAFF
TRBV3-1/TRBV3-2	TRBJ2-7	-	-	TGTGCCAGCAGCCAAGACCCAGGGATCCTCGAGCAGTACTTC	CASSQDPGILEQYF
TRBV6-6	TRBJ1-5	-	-	TGTGCCAGTATGGACAAAGCCCTCAATCAGCCCCAGCATTTT	CASMDKALNQPQHF
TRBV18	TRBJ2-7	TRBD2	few	TGTGCCAGCTCAACTAGCGAGGGTTTCTCCTACGAGCAGTACTTC	CASSTSEGFSYEQYF
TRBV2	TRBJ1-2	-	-	TGTGCCAGCAGTGAATCTAACAGATTCTATGGCTACACCTTC	CASSESNRFYGYTF
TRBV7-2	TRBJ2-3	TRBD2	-	TGTGCCAGCAGCCTACTAGCGAAAAGCACAGATACGCAGTATTTT	CASSLLAKSTDTQYF
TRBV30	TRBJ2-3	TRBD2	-	TGTGCCGGGGGCTTTCTAGCGGGCCACGGCGATACGCAGTATTTT	CAGGFLAGHGDTQYF
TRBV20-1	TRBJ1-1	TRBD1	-	TGCAGTGCTCCGGGACAGGTTGAAGCTTTCTTT	CSAPGQVEAFF
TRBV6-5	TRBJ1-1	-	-	TGTGCCAGCAAGTCTATCGGGTTCACGAACACTGAAGCTTTCTTT	CASKSIGFTNTEAFF
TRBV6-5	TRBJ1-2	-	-	TGTGCCAGCAAGGCAGGGAATAATTTAATCTATGGCTACACCTTC	CASKAGNNLIYGYTF